The next 10 T cell receptor beta chains were all read from a single sample in a study of shared clonotypes between healthy human individuals. Method: immunoSEQ multiplex PCR; TCRdb's copy keeps in-frame clones and lacks some. The table lists more than 1 million clones, 78% of them singletons, with approximately 0.52% in the top ten. The source material was memory CD4+ T cells from PBMCs. The subset: CD45RA-negative fraction. All receptors come from a man between 18 and 29 years old in good health. Some clones in this sample may be carry-over from other donors' samples.

In this sample, this clone turned up a few times. This sequence may be a read error, since a much larger clone differs from it by one base. This same CDR3 is encoded by further DNA sequences in the sample. The chain couples TRBV6-1 to TRBJ2-6; D could derive from TRBD1 or TRBD2 (5 bases each). CDR1 and CDR2 from the germline V gene are MNHNS and SASEGT. The length of the CDR3 is 16 residues. The DNA of the CDR3 is TGTGCCAGCAGTGAATTGGACTTCTCTGGGGCCAACGTCCTGACCTTC. It encodes CASSELDFSGANVLTF.

The chain employs TRBV7-2 and TRBJ2-3, with 7 nucleotides matching TRBD2. V shed 3 bases, J shed 10 bases, and the junction held 1 base outside the gene matches. Germline V gives CDR1 SGHTA, CDR2 FQGNSA. The CDR3 is 11 amino acids. The CDR3 sequence is CASSFRGAQYF. DNA for the CDR3: TGTGCCAGCAGCTTCCGGGGGGCGCAGTATTTT.

This clone was seen repeatedly, ten times or more. The V gene is TRBV11-3, the J gene TRBJ1-4, with 10 bases identical to TRBD1. V gave up 5 bases and J gave up 7 bases; unmatched junction bases: 19. Germline CDR1 is SGHNT and CDR2 is YENEEA. The CDR3 extends over 19 amino acids. The CDR3 sequence: CASSLVTRGQGLWGEKLFF. The CDR3 DNA reads as TGTGCCAGCAGCCTAGTTACCCGGGGACAGGGGCTATGGGGTGAAAAACTGTTTTTT.

The chain recombines TRBV4-1 with TRBJ2-7; the D call may be TRBD1 or TRBD2 (6 bases each). This CDR3 is 15 amino acids long. Trimming took 1 base from V and 5 from J, leaving 15 bases between them. Germline V lookup: CDR1 MGHRA, CDR2 YSYEKL. CDR3 DNA sequence: TGCGCCAGCAGCCAAGCTATGCAGGGGAGGCACGAGCAGTACTTC. Translated, it gives CASSQAMQGRHEQYF.

The CDR3 spells CASSLREDTGGVFF. In nucleotides, the CDR3 is TGTGCCAGCAGTTTAAGGGAGGATACGGGAGGTGTTTTCTTT. This chain links TRBV27 with TRBJ1-1; no firm D call. The CDR3 length is 14 residues. CDR1 is MNHEY, CDR2 SMNVEV, per germline (reference sequence). The V end lost 2 bases, the J end lost 13 bases, and 20 bases lay between the germline ends.

The V and J genes are TRBV5-1 and TRBJ2-5; maybe TRBD1 (6 bases). Trimming took off 7 bases at V and 4 bases at J, with 8 bases between the two ends. The CDR3 extends over 11 amino acids. Germline CDR1 is SGHRS and CDR2 is YFSETQ. The DNA of the CDR3 is TGCGCCAGCTTAGGGGGAGAGACCCAGTACTTC. The encoded protein is CASLGGETQYF.

With regard to this clone: The sample holds other DNA sequences that translate to the same CDR3. This chain connects TRBV5-4 to TRBJ1-5; D is ambiguous. Germline V gene sequence: CDR1 SGHNT, CDR2 YYREEE (reference sequence). V shed 2 bases and J shed 4 bases, with 4 bases lying between them. The CDR3 runs to 12 residues. The CDR3 DNA reads TGTGCCAGCAGCTTTCAGAATCAGCCCCAGCATTTT. Translated: CASSFQNQPQHF.

The genes are TRBV29-1 and TRBJ2-3; no definite D call. Germline-derived CDR1 and CDR2 are SQVTM and ANQGSEA. This CDR3 is 13 amino acids long. Trimming took 7 bases from V and 5 from J, leaving 16 bases between them. The CDR3 sequence is CSALTPKEDTQYF. Here the CDR3 DNA reads TGCAGCGCCCTGACACCCAAGGAAGATACGCAGTATTTT.

The rearrangement joins TRBV2 to TRBJ2-7; no firm D call. V lost 4 bases to trimming and J lost 5 bases, with 9 bases between them. Germline lookup yields CDR1 SNHLY and CDR2 FYNNEI. This CDR3 is built from 12 residues. The CDR3 sequence is CASSGPAHEQYF. CDR3 DNA sequence: TGTGCCAGCAGTGGACCGGCCCACGAGCAGTACTTC.

A word on this clone: Additional DNA sequences in this sample encode the identical CDR3. The chain joins TRBV28 to TRBJ1-2, with D unresolved. Germline V gene data show CDR1 as MDHEN and CDR2 as SYDVKM. Trimming shortened V by 3 bases and J by 4 bases, and 6 bases separated the two germline ends. The CDR3 is 12 residues long. The CDR3 sequence is CASSFQGYGYTF. The CDR3, as DNA: TGTGCCAGCAGTTTTCAAGGCTATGGCTACACCTTC.